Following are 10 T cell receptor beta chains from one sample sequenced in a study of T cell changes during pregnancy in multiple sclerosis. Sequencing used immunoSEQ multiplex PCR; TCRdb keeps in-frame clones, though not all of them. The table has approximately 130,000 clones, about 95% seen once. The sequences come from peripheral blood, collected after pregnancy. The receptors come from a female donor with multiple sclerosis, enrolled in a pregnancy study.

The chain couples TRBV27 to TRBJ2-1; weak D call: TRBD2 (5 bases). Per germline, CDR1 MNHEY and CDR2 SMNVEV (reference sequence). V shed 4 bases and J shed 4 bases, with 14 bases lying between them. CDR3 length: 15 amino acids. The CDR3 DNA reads TGTGCCAGCAGTTCGGACTTTCCTCGATACAATGAGCAGTTCTTC. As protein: CASSSDFPRYNEQFF.

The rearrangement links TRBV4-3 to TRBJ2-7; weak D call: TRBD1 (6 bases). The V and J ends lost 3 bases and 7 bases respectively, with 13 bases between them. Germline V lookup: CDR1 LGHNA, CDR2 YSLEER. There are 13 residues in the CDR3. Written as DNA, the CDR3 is TGCGCCAGCAGCCAGGATAGGGGGTGGGAGCAGTACTTC. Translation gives CASSQDRGWEQYF.

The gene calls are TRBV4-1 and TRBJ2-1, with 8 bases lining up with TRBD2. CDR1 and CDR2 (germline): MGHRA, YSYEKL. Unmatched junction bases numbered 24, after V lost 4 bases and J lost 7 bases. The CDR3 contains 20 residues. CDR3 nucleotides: TGCGCCAGCAGCCCCGTTCCGGGACATCGGTCGGGGACTAGTCTAAATGAGCAGTTCTTC. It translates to CASSPVPGHRSGTSLNEQFF.

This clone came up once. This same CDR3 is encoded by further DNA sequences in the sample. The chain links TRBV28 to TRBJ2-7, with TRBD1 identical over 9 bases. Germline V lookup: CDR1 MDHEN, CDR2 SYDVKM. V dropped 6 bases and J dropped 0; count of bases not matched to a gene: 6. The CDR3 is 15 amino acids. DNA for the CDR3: TGTGCCAGCAGCCTCCCGGGACAGGGCTCCTACGAGCAGTACTTC. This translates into CASSLPGQGSYEQYF.

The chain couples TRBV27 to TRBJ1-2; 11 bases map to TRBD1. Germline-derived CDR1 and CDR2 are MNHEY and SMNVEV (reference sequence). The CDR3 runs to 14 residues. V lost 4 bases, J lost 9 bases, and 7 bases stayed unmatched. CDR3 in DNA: TGTGCCAGCAGTTCTCGGACAGGGGGCGAGCGCTACACCTTC. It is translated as CASSSRTGGERYTF.

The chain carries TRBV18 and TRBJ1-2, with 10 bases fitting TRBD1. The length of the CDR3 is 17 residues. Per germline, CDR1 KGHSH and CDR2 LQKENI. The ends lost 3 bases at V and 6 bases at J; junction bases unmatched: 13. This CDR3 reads CASSPISGTGAFDGYTF. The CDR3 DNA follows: TGTGCCAGCTCACCGATCTCCGGGACAGGGGCCTTCGATGGCTACACCTTC.

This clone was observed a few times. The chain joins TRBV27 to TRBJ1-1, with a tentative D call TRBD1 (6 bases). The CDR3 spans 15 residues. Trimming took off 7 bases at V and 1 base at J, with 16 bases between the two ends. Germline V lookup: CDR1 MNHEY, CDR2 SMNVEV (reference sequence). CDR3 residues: CASKGRGGTNTEAFF. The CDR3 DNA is TGTGCCAGCAAGGGGAGGGGGGGAACGAACACTGAAGCTTTCTTT.

CDR3 nucleotides: TGCAGCGCTGCCCTCGTAGGGGGTTTGAACTATGGCTACACCTTC. Encoded protein: CSAALVGGLNYGYTF. This sequence joins TRBV29-1 and TRBJ1-2; TRBD1 might be the D (6 bases). CDR1 SQVTM and CDR2 ANQGSEA come from the germline V gene. Trimming took off 7 bases at V and 2 bases at J, with 20 bases between the two ends. The CDR3 length is 15 residues.

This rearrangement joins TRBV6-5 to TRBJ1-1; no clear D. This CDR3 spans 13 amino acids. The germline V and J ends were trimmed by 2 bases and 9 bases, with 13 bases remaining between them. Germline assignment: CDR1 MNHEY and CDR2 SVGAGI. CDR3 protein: CASSYAGSTQAFF. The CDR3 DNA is TGTGCCAGCAGTTACGCAGGCTCTACGCAAGCTTTCTTT.

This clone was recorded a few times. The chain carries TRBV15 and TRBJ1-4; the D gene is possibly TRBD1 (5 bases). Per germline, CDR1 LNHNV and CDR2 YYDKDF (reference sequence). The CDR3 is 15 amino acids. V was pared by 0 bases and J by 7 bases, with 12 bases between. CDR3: CATSRDGGGSEKLFF. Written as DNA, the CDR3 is TGTGCCACCAGCAGAGATGGCGGGGGTAGTGAAAAACTGTTTTTT.